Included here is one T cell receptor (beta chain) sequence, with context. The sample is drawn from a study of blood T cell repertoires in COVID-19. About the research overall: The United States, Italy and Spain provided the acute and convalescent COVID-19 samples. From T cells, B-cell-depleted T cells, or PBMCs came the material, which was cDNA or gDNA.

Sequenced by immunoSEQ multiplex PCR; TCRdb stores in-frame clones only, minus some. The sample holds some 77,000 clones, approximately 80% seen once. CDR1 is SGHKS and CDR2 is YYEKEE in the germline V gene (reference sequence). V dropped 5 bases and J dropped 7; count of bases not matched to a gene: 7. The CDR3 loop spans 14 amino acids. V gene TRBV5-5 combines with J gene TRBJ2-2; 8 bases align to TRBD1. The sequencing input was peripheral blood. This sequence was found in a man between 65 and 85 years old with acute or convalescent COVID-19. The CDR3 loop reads CASSRTGRGGELFF. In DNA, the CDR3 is TGTGCCAGCAGTCGGACAGGGCGTGGCGGGGAGCTGTTTTTT.